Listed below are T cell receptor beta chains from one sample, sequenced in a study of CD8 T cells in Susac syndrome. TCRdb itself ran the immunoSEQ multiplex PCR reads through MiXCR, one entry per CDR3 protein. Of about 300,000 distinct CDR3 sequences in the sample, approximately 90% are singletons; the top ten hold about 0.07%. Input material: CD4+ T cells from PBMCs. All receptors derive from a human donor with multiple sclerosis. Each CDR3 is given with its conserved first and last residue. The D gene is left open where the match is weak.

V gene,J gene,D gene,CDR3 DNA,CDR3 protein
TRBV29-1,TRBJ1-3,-,TGCAGCGTCCGGGACGGGACTGGAAACACCATATATTTT,CSVRDGTGNTIYF
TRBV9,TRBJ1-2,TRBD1,TGTGCCAGCAGCGTAGAGAGACAGGGCGGTTATGGCTACACCTTC,CASSVERQGGYGYTF
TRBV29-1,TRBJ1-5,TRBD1,TGCAGCGTATTAGACAGGGGGCAGCCCCAGCATTTT,CSVLDRGQPQHF
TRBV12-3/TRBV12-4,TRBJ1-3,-,TGTGCCAGCAGTTTTACGAGTCGCTCTGGAAACACCATATATTTT,CASSFTSRSGNTIYF
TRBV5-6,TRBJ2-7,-,TGTGCCAGCAGCTTGTTCGGCACCCAAGCCTACGAGCAGTACTTC,CASSLFGTQAYEQYF
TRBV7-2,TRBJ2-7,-,TGTGCCAGCAGCCTAGGGTCGGTGGTGGGCTACGAGCAGTACTTC,CASSLGSVVGYEQYF
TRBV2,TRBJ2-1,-,TGTGCCAGCAGTACAATCACTAATTTTGTGGTTATAGATAATGAGCAGTTCTTC,CASSTITNFVVIDNEQFF
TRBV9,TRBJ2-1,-,TGTGCCAGCAGCGTAGTAGGGGATCTCTACAATGAGCAGTTCTTC,CASSVVGDLYNEQFF
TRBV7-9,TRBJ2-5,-,TGTGCCAGCAGCTTATGGGGAGCGTTCCAAGAGACCCAGTACTTC,CASSLWGAFQETQYF
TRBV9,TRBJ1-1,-,TGTGCCAGCAGCGTAGTTCGGACGATGAACACTGAAGCTTTCTTT,CASSVVRTMNTEAFF
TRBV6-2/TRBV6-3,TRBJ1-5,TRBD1,TGTGCCAGCAACAACGACAGGGGGCCTCAGCCCCAGCATTTT,CASNNDRGPQPQHF
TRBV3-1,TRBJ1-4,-,TGTGCCAGCAGCCGGGCGGGGAATGAAAAACTGTTTTTT,CASSRAGNEKLFF
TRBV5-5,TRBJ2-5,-,TGTGCCAGCAGCTTGTTGGAGGGAGCCACCCAGTACTTC,CASSLLEGATQYF
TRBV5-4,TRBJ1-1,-,TGTGCCAGCAGCCAATTGGGGTGGAACACTGAAGCTTTCTTT,CASSQLGWNTEAFF